This paragraph reports one TCR beta chain. Its cognate antigen has yet to be identified. Base qualities were left out, and no much larger clone turns up one base away. The data derive from a study of shared clonotypes between healthy human individuals (dated by TCRdb to the early 2020s). Broadly, across the study: A few men and a couple of women, aged 18 to 49 years, made up the cohort. To estimate repertoire size and how much clonotypes are shared between individuals, the study performed deep sequencing of blood TCR repertoires from a handful of healthy adults. Leukapheresis yielded between about 0.85 and 10 billion PBMCs per donor. Different laboratories and diverse techniques were used to prepare libraries and sequence TCR repertoires, to increase sequencing depth and limit assay-specific biases. For each donor, three plates each were used for CD4 naive and CD4 memory, two plates were used for CD8 naive, and one plate was used for CD8 memory.

Using the deep immunoSEQ assay, multiplex PCR amplified TCR CDR3 regions from genomic DNA. Genomic DNA extracted from each cell subset was distributed evenly over all wells of several immunoSEQ 96-well plates, and each plate served as one replicate. Each replicate PCR for sorted subsets received 150 to 250 ng genomic DNA, equal to tens of thousands of T cell genomes. Purified libraries were quantified with a Qubit 3.0 fluorometer, sized on a Bioanalyzer 2100, and re-quantified with the KAPA Library Quantification kit. Every immunoSEQ 96-well plate was sequenced on a dedicated single-read 150-cycle Illumina NextSeq 550 flow cell. On the study's bioinformatics: Because only junctional sequences without quality scores were contained in the immunoSEQ output, filtering matching that applied to full-length reads could not be performed. To assign V/J genes and CDR3, sequences were annotated using PyIR, a Python wrapper for IgBLAST v1.9, with IMGT germline references. Any read was removed if the V/J assignment was weak (E-value above 1e-6), the CDR3 was missing, or the read contained stop codons, out-of-frame junctions, or ambiguous translated residues. V3J clonotypes were defined as sequences sharing an identical inferred V gene, J gene, and CDR3 amino acid sequence. The percentage overlap between two repertoires was calculated by dividing the number of shared unique clonotypes by the size of the smaller repertoire. Three approaches were used to assess repertoire richness: RTK rarefaction, the Chao1 estimator, and Recon v2.1 estimates of unobserved clonotypes. Generation probabilities were computed with OLGA for all TCRbeta clonotypes obtained by the gDNA method from a handful of donors. Entries here come from immuneACCESS through TCRdb and include only in-frame sequences with V and J called. Some clones fail to appear in such tables; in the studies checked, an unresolved V gene covers under half of the shortfall, and the cause of the remainder is unknown. For V, J and clone size, that table is used; D and trimming come from the DNA. The table for this sample lists some 2.4 million clones; over 85% of them were counted only once. The ten top clones hold about 0.39% of the sample.

Findings and caveats that apply to the study as a whole: Compared with non-shared clonotypes, the clonotypes found in all four sorted-subset donors had higher generation probabilities. Across a handful of donors, 4.5% to 6.5% of naive CD4, approximately 3.6% of naive CD8, 2% to 2.5% of memory CD4, and under 0.45% of memory CD8 clonotypes were shared. Based on pairwise subsampling, the degree of clonotype sharing among donors was expected to be affected by sequencing depth. Naive subsets generally had larger estimated clonotype richness than memory subsets. Rarefaction of sorted-subset datasets indicated incomplete sequencing despite the large sequencing depth. The genetic and exposure-history diversity represented was limited by the small number of donors. Sampling was restricted to blood, and TCR repertoires in tissue are likely to differ from TCR repertoires in blood.

The CDR3 sequence holds 13 residues, the cysteine and phenylalanine included. Just the 39-base CDR3 DNA is kept, in frame starting at base 1. The germline V gene provides CDR1 SGHTA and CDR2 FQGNSA. V is pared back by 2 bases and J by 7 bases, with 9 bases lying between the germline termini. Healthy HIV-negative adults with no recently reported acute infections or vaccinations were included as donors. Every donor was a Caucasian adult residing in Nashville, Tennessee, USA. CD4+ T cells were enriched by magnetic negative selection; naive cells were then positively selected on CD45RA, and the negative fraction formed the memory subset. After blood collection by leukapheresis, PBMCs were isolated using Ficoll-Histopaque density gradient centrifugation and then cryopreserved in the vapor phase of liquid nitrogen. Analytical flow cytometry was used to check the purity and quantity of each magnetically sorted T cell population. Genomic DNA was isolated from every sorted fraction and measured by UV absorbance on a Nanodrop 2000c.

Sample: naive CD4+ T cells from PBMCs. The cell subset or site label for this specimen denotes: CD45RA+ positively selected. The clonotype originates from a man aged 18 to 30 in good health. Some clones in this sample may be carry-over from other donors' samples. The chain couples TRBV7-2 to TRBJ2-1; the D gene cannot be resolved reliably. The CDR3 corresponds to CASSLFQRNEQFF. The DNA sequence is as follows: TGTGCCAGCAGCTTATTCCAGAGGAATGAGCAGTTCTTC. The CDR3 plus the reference TRBV7-2 and TRBJ2-1 genes for the other parts give the full variable domain: GAGVSQSPSNKVTEKGKDVELRCDPISGHTALYWYRQSLGQGLEFLIYFQGNSAPDKSGLPSDRFSAERTGGSVSTLTIQRTQQEDSAVYLCASSLFQRNEQFFGPGTRLTVL.